This TCR beta chain was recovered during a study of control samples from healthy donors and cancer patients. The protocol was immunoSEQ multiplex PCR, while the TCRdb copy is restricted to in-frame clones and leaves out a portion. The table lists around 71,000 clones, 90% of them singletons. The CDR3 runs to 14 residues. CDR1 is SGHDN, CDR2 FVKESK, per germline. V lost 3 bases and J 10 bases, leaving 15 bases between the germline ends. The sample comprised PBMCs. The rearrangement joins TRBV14 to TRBJ2-2; unclear D gene. The receptor was isolated from a woman in her fifties or sixties with colorectal cancer. DNA of the CDR3: TGTGCCAGCAGCCACCTCTCTAGGCTGGAGGAGCTGTTTTTT. Protein product: CASSHLSRLEELFF.